These T cell receptor beta chains were read from a single sample in a study of T-cell reconstitution after alpha-beta-depleted transplantation in children. Using its own MiXCR run on the PCR reads, TCRdb lists one record per CDR3 protein. The table has fewer than 400,000 distinct CDR3 sequences, around 20% seen once; the top ten hold roughly 9.8%. Sequencing was performed on PBMCs, mostly from graft donor cells, taken 180 days after TCRalphabeta/CD19-depleted stem cell transplant. These receptor sequences come from a male patient younger than 18 who had a stem cell transplant for acute lymphoblastic leukemia, so the T cells may come from the graft donor. Each CDR3 is given with its conserved first and last residue. A D gene is named only where the DNA matches it firmly. Clone size appears in some rows only: once, few, many, or a class for an expanded clone.

size	V	D	J	DNA	CDR3
-	TRBV19	-	TRBJ2-1	TGTGCCACCGGACTAGGGGGGCACAATGAGCAGTTCTTC	CATGLGGHNEQFF
-	TRBV2	-	TRBJ2-5	TGTGCCAGCAGTGAGCCGAGGTGGGACACCCAAAAGACCCAGTACTTC	CASSEPRWDTQKTQYF
-	TRBV7-9	-	TRBJ2-1	TGTACCGGTCGGGGGCGTCACAATGAGCAGTTCTTC	CTGRGRHNEQFF
few	TRBV12-5	TRBD1	TRBJ2-7	TGTGCTAGTGGTTTGGAGTTAAACCCGGGACAGGGGTTAACTAAAGACTTC	CASGLELNPGQGLTKDF
few	TRBV5-1	-	TRBJ2-3	TGCGCCAGCAGCTTGGACAACATAGTGCAGTATTTT	CASSLDNIVQYF
-	TRBV4-1	-	TRBJ1-2	TGCGCCAGCAGCCAAGACTTCAGGTTCGACTATGGCTACACCTTC	CASSQDFRFDYGYTF
few	TRBV2	-	TRBJ2-2	TGTGCCAGCAGTGACCTACTACCCACCGGGGAGCTGTTTTTT	CASSDLLPTGELFF
-	TRBV18	TRBD2	TRBJ2-7	TGTGCCAGCTCACCGGGGAGGGTCCCGTACGAGCAGTACTTC	CASSPGRVPYEQYF
many	TRBV12-3/TRBV12-4	-	TRBJ2-3	TGTGCCAGCAGCCTTTTAGCGCTCCAAGATACGCAGTATTTT	CASSLLALQDTQYF
few	TRBV6-1	TRBD1	TRBJ1-2	TGTGCCAGCAGCAAGGGGGCCTTCTATGGCTACACCTTC	CASSKGAFYGYTF
-	TRBV15	TRBD2	TRBJ2-1	TGTGCCACCAGCAAGTCTAGCGGGAGACTTAATGAGCAGTTCTTC	CATSKSSGRLNEQFF
-	TRBV12-3/TRBV12-4	-	TRBJ1-1	TGTGCCAGCAGTTTACCGTTGAACACTGAAGCTTTCTTT	CASSLPLNTEAFF
-	TRBV20-1	TRBD1	TRBJ2-3	TGCAGTGCTAGACCTGACAGGGGCCCTCGCACAGATACGCAGTATTTT	CSARPDRGPRTDTQYF
many	TRBV5-1	TRBD2	TRBJ2-5	TGCGCCAGCAGCTTGGGGCCGGGAGGGGAGACCCAGTACTTC	CASSLGPGGETQYF
many	TRBV7-9	-	TRBJ2-7	TGTGCCAGCAGCTTAGCCAACTCCTACGAGCAGTACTTC	CASSLANSYEQYF
many	TRBV5-1	TRBD1	TRBJ2-7	TGCGCCAGCTCATCAGGGACAGCTTTAGAGCAGTACTTC	CASSSGTALEQYF
-	TRBV28	TRBD1	TRBJ2-5	TGTGCCAGCAGGTACCCGACAGGGACGGGGGAGACCCAGTACTTC	CASRYPTGTGETQYF
-	TRBV9	-	TRBJ2-7	TGTGCCAGCAGCGTAGGGGCCGGATGGACCTACGAGCAGTACTTC	CASSVGAGWTYEQYF
-	TRBV20-1	-	TRBJ2-2	TGCAGTGCTAGAGATCTGAGGAGGGCCAGCGGGGAGCTGTTTTTT	CSARDLRRASGELFF
many	TRBV5-1	-	TRBJ2-5	TGCGCCAGCAGCTGGGTGGGGACACAAAAAGAGACCCAGTACTTC	CASSWVGTQKETQYF
once	TRBV5-1	TRBD1	TRBJ2-7	TGCGCCAGCAGCCGACTGGACAGGGGCTCCTACGAGCAGTACTTC	CASSRLDRGSYEQYF
-	TRBV21-1	-	TRBJ2-7	TGTGCCAGCAGCATCCGGTCTAAGACCTGCGAGCAGTACTTC	CASSIRSKTCEQYF
-	TRBV24-1	-	TRBJ2-3	TGTGCCACCAGTGACCCCTTATACACGCAGTATTTT	CATSDPLYTQYF
-	TRBV21-1	-	TRBJ2-7	TGTGCCAACCTTTCCGCGGGACTAGCGGGAGGAAGGCCAGCCTACGAGCAGTACTTC	CANLSAGLAGGRPAYEQYF
-	TRBV7-6	TRBD2	TRBJ2-1	TGTGCCAGCTGCGCACTAGCGGGATTCCGTAATGAGCAGTTCTTC	CASCALAGFRNEQFF
few	TRBV5-5	-	TRBJ2-1	TGTGCCAGCAGGGGTGGAAGAGGGCCTACAATGAGAGTGCAGTTCTTC	CASRGGRGPTMRVQFF
few	TRBV20-1	-	TRBJ2-1	TGCAGTGCTAGGGCCTTACAGGCCCCGAAGTACAATGAGCAGTTCTTC	CSARALQAPKYNEQFF
few	TRBV5-1	-	TRBJ1-1	TGCGCCAGCAGCTTGATCCAGGCCATGAACACTGAAGCTTTCTTT	CASSLIQAMNTEAFF
many	TRBV7-6	-	TRBJ1-1	TGTGCCAGCAGCTTAGCAGGTCGGGACACTGAAGCTTTCTTT	CASSLAGRDTEAFF
few	TRBV5-1	-	TRBJ1-4	TGCGCCAGCAGCTTGCGGGGGACGACTAATGAAAAACTGTTTTTT	CASSLRGTTNEKLFF
-	TRBV27	-	TRBJ2-2	TGTGCCAGCAGTCCGACACCTTTGAACACCGGGGAGCTGTTTTTT	CASSPTPLNTGELFF
-	TRBV9	-	TRBJ2-3	TGTGCCAGCAGCGTGGACACAGATACGCAGTATTTT	CASSVDTDTQYF
-	TRBV15	-	TRBJ2-3	TGTGCCACCAGCAGAGAGAACCCAGATACGCAGTATTTT	CATSRENPDTQYF
few	TRBV20-1	TRBD2	TRBJ2-7	TGCAGTGCTGGTAGCGGGAGAGGAGTATACGAGCAGTACTTC	CSAGSGRGVYEQYF
few	TRBV20-1	-	TRBJ2-1	TGCAGTGCTAGAGTACCACTAGCTACTGAGCAGTTCTTC	CSARVPLATEQFF
-	TRBV15	-	TRBJ1-5	TGTGCCACCAGCAACTACCGGGTCAATCAGCCCCAGCATTTT	CATSNYRVNQPQHF
few	TRBV4-2	TRBD2	TRBJ2-5	TGTGCCAGCAGCCAAGATAGGGTAGCGGGAGCCCTCGGGGTTGTGACCCAGTACTTC	CASSQDRVAGALGVVTQYF
-	TRBV7-3	TRBD2	TRBJ2-2	TGTGCCAGCAGCTTAAAAAGCCTAGCGGGGACGAACACCGGGGAGCTGTTTTTT	CASSLKSLAGTNTGELFF
-	TRBV27	-	TRBJ2-3	TGTGCCAGCAGTTCAGTGGCCGGACCTACGCAGTATTTT	CASSSVAGPTQYF
many	TRBV5-1	-	TRBJ2-3	TGCGCCAGCAGCTTGGATCCCTTCTCCGAGGAGTATTTT	CASSLDPFSEEYF
-	TRBV7-9	-	TRBJ2-4	TGTGCCAGCAGCTTAAGCGGAACAGCCAAAAACATTCAGTACTTC	CASSLSGTAKNIQYF
many	TRBV7-6	-	TRBJ2-5	TGTGCCAGCAGCTTGGATCCCCCTGAGCCCCAGTACTTC	CASSLDPPEPQYF
-	TRBV27	TRBD2	TRBJ2-7	TGTGCCAGCAAGGGGTCAGGACTAGCGGGAGGGCCGGTCGACGAGCAGTACTTC	CASKGSGLAGGPVDEQYF
few	TRBV5-1	TRBD1	TRBJ1-3	TGCGCCAGCAGCGTCGGGACAGGAAGAAACACCATATATTTT	CASSVGTGRNTIYF
-	TRBV5-1	TRBD1	TRBJ2-7	TGCGCCAGCAGCTTGAATAGGGGGCCCTCCTACGAGCAGTACTTC	CASSLNRGPSYEQYF
-	TRBV12-3/TRBV12-4	TRBD2	TRBJ2-1	TGTGCCAGCAGTTACATTCCGGGACTAGCGGACAATGAGCAGTTCTTC	CASSYIPGLADNEQFF
few	TRBV20-1	-	TRBJ1-2	TGCAGTGACGCGAGAGGGTTTTATGGCTACACCTTC	CSDARGFYGYTF
few	TRBV5-1	-	TRBJ2-5	TGCGCCAGCAGCCCAGGAGGTATTGGGGCCCAGTACTTC	CASSPGGIGAQYF
few	TRBV7-9	-	TRBJ2-1	TGTGCCAGCAGCTTTACGGACCAACCCTACAATGAGCAGTTCTTC	CASSFTDQPYNEQFF
-	TRBV6-5	TRBD1	TRBJ1-1	TGTGCCAGCAGTTATGACAGGGAGGCTGAAGCTTTCTTT	CASSYDREAEAFF
few	TRBV7-3	TRBD2	TRBJ2-3	TGTGCCAGCACCCCGAGCGGGACCACAGATACGCAGTATTTT	CASTPSGTTDTQYF